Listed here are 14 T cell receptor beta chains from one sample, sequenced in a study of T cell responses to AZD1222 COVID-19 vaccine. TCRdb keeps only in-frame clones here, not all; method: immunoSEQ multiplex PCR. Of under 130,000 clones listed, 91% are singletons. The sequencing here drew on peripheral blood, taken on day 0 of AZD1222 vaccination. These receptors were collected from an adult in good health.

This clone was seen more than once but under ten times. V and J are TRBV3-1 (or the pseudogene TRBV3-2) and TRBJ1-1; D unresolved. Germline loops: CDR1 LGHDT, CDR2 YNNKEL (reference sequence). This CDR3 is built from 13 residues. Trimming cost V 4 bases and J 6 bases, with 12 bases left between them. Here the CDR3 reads CASSRSIYPEAFF. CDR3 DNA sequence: TGTGCCAGCAGCCGGTCTATTTACCCTGAAGCTTTCTTT.

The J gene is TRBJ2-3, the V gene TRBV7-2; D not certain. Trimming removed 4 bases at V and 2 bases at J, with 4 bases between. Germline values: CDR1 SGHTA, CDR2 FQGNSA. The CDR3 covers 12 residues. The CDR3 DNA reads TGTGCCAGCAGCTCCACCACAGATACGCAGTATTTT. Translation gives CASSSTTDTQYF.

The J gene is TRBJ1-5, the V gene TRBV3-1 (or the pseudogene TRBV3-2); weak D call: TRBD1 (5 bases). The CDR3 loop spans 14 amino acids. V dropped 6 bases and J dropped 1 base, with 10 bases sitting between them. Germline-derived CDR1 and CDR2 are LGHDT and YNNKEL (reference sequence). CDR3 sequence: CASSPGQSNQPQHF. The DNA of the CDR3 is TGTGCCAGCAGTCCAGGGCAGAGCAATCAGCCCCAGCATTTT.

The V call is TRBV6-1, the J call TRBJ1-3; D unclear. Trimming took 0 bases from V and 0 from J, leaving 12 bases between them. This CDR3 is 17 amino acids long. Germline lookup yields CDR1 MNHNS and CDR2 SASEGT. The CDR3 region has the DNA TGTGCCAGCAGTGAAGCGGGCCTTGTATCCTCTGGAAACACCATATATTTT. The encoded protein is CASSEAGLVSSGNTIYF.

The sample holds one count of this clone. The CDR3 is CASSWDRAYEQYF. CDR3 DNA: TGTGCCAGCAGTTGGGACAGGGCCTACGAGCAGTACTTC. This chain connects TRBV12-3 or TRBV12-4 to TRBJ2-7; 9 nucleotides align to TRBD1. This CDR3 has 13 amino acids. J was trimmed by 2 bases and V by 4 bases; bases with no gene match: 0.

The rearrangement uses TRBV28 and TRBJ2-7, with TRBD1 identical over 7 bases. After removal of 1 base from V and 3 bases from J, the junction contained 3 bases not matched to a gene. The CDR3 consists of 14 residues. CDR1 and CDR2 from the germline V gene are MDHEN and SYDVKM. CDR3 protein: CASSLLGQNYEQYF. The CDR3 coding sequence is TGTGCCAGCAGTTTATTGGGACAGAACTACGAGCAGTACTTC.

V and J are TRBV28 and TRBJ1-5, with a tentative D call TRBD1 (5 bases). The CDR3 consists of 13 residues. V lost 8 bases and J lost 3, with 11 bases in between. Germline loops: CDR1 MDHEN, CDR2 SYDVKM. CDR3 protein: CASDRQPNQPQHF. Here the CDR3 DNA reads TGTGCCAGCGACCGACAGCCCAATCAGCCCCAGCATTTT.

This CDR3 is CSVGEGTSGNVGETQYF. The CDR3, as DNA: TGCAGCGTTGGGGAGGGGACTAGCGGGAACGTAGGGGAGACCCAGTACTTC. The rearrangement joins TRBV29-1 to TRBJ2-5, with 13 bases lining up with TRBD2. The CDR3 loop spans 17 amino acids. The V gene end was trimmed by 4 bases and the J gene end by 5 bases; junction bases not matched to a gene: 13. The germline gives CDR1 SQVTM, CDR2 ANQGSEA.

This CDR3 is CASSSQVNRPQHF. CDR3 DNA: TGTGCCAGCAGCTCCCAGGTCAACCGGCCCCAGCATTTT. V and J are TRBV6-5 and TRBJ1-5, with unresolved D. The germline CDR1 and CDR2 sequences are MNHEY and SVGAGI. V lost 6 bases and J 9 bases, leaving 15 bases between the germline ends. The CDR3 sequence is 13 residues long.

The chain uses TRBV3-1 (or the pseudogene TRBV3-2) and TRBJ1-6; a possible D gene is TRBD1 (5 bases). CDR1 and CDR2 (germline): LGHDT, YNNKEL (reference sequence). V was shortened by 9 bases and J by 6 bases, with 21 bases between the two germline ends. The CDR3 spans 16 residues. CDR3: CASQTGGALSNSPLHF. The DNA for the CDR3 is TGTGCCAGTCAAACGGGCGGGGCTCTCTCTAATTCACCCCTCCACTTT.

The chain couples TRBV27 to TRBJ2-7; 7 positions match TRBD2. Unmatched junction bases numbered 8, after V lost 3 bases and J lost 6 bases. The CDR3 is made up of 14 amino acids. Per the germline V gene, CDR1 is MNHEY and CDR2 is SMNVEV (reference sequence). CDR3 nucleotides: TGTGCCAGCAGTTTGGATGCGGGAGTTGGCGAGCAGTACTTC. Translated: CASSLDAGVGEQYF.

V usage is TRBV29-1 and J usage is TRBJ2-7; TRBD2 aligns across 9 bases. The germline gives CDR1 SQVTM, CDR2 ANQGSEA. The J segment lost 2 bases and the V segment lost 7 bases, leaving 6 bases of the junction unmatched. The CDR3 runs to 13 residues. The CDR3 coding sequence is TGCAGCGCTCAGACTAGCGGTCCCTACGAGCAGTACTTC. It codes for CSAQTSGPYEQYF.

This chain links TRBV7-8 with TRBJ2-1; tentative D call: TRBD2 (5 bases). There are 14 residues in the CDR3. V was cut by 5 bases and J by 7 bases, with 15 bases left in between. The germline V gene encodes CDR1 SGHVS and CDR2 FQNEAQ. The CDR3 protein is CASSPNPTRNEQFF. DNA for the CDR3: TGTGCCAGCAGCCCCAACCCCACTAGAAATGAGCAGTTCTTC.

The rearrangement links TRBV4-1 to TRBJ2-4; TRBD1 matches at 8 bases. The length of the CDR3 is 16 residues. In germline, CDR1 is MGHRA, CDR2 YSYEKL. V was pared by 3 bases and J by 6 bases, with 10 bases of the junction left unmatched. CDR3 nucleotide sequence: TGCGCCAGCAGCCACGAAGCAGGGGGCGCCTTAAACATTCAGTACTTC. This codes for CASSHEAGGALNIQYF.